The TCR beta chain described here comes from a study of T cells in Graves' hyperthyroidism and ophthalmopathy (dated by TCRdb to 2018 to 2020). With respect to the entire study: Peripheral blood was sampled at the time of initial diagnosis, prior to any treatment. An independent validation cohort of 18 to 20 hyperthyroidism patients and more than 15 patients who later progressed to ophthalmopathy tested prospective prediction of ophthalmopathy. Once sampling was done, hyperthyroidism patients were given methimazole at a starting dose of 30 mg daily, whereas ophthalmopathy patients were given high-dose intravenous methylprednisolone. According to the paper, TCR Vbeta CDR3 sequencing was carried out on roughly 130 peripheral blood samples, which came from around 43 ophthalmopathy, some 73 hyperthyroidism and roughly 17 progressor patients. The roughly 100 discovery patients were randomly split 7:3 into training and test sets. To identify distinguishing TCR V-J signatures, a discovery cohort of 90 to 100 patients was used, comprising 40 to 45 with Graves' ophthalmopathy and 57 with stable Graves' hyperthyroidism. Thyroid tissue and blood T-cell repertoires from roughly 6 Graves' hyperthyroidism patients were also compared in the study. The investigation overall reported the following: Ophthalmopathy was separated from stable hyperthyroidism by a 13 V-J signature model, with 85% to 90% sensitivity and about 81% specificity obtained in cross-validation and 80%/75% obtained in testing. Sample size was not statistically predetermined, and blinding of investigators to group allocation was not performed. Most expanded thyroid clonotypes (frequency above 0.001) were also found in blood, which suggests that blood repertoires may mirror thyroid immune responses. During validation, the model predicted progression to ophthalmopathy a median of about 5.9 months ahead of onset, with almost 71% sensitivity and around 72% specificity.

After removal of 5 bases from V and 0 bases from J, the junction retains 6 bases not matched to a gene. The CDR3 spans 16 residues, from the cysteine through the phenylalanine. Only the CDR3 part of the read is kept: 48 bases, read in frame from the first base. As encoded in the germline V gene, CDR1 is SGHNT while CDR2 is YENEEA. This clonotype was observed many times. Its antigen is not yet known. Base qualities are not provided; no much larger clone lies one nucleotide away. Stable Graves' hyperthyroidism was defined as the absence of progression to ophthalmopathy over 18 months of follow-up. The hyperthyroidism patients were between 18 and 65 years old and newly diagnosed, with a disease duration of less than 2 months. Patients with uncontrolled infections, other autoimmune diseases, pregnancy or lactation were excluded. Diagnoses were established on the basis of clinical symptoms, serum thyroxine and TRAb, thyroid ultrasound, and orbital computed tomography. Ficoll-Paque density gradient centrifugation was used to isolate PBMCs from 10 ml of fresh peripheral blood. Total RNA was extracted with Trizol reagent, and quality was checked on an Agilent 2100 Bioanalyzer.

Amplification of TCR beta CDR3 regions was carried out from RNA transcripts. For the first round of RT-PCR on the TCR CDR3, the HTBI primer set was used together with the Qiagen OneStep RT-PCR kit. The libraries were constructed in a second round of multiplex PCR and then size-selected and purified. Sequencing of the libraries was done on an Illumina HiSeq2000 using paired-end 100 bp reads. The source study handled its data this way. SOAPnuke was used to process the raw data, throwing out any read that contained adapters or uncalled bases, had a mean Phred below 15, or lacked an exact constant-primer or identifier match. High-quality paired reads were merged using COPE v1.2.5, and each unique nucleotide sequence was defined as a clonotype. MiTCR v1.1 was used to align clonotypes to the IMGT TRBV, TRBD and TRBJ reference segments. The analysis was restricted to V-J combinations with a frequency above 0.0001, which together covered roughly 99% of the repertoires. A TCS score was defined as the ratio of F50 (clonal expansion) to E x V (chaos), with BLOSUM62-based TCRdist applied between CDR3 peptides within each V-J. Welch's t-statistics and random forest reduced some 510 V-J features to 10 to 15, which were used in a naive Bayes classifier (R e1071). The public reads were reanalyzed by TCRdb: fastp trimming at Q25, MiXCR alignment, in-frame beta chains only. Under each unique CDR3 protein, matching rows form one entry showing the most common genes and DNA. These V and J calls rely on TCRdb rather than the paper's analysis. Counted in this sample were some 300,000 distinct CDR3 sequences; 15% to 20% of them appeared once. The ten largest clones take up approximately 35% of the sample.

The receptor chain draws on TRBV11-3 and TRBJ2-1; the junction holds 8 bases that match TRBD2. This sequence was found in a man between 25 and 39 years old with Graves' hyperthyroidism. Material: blood. The CDR3 here reads CASSAELADSYNEQFF. The nucleotides read TGTGCCAGCAGCGCCGAACTAGCGGACTCCTACAATGAGCAGTTCTTC.